This T cell receptor (beta chain) was captured by sequencing in a study of blood T cell repertoires in COVID-19. This CDR3 contains 14 residues. With 3 bases removed from V and 7 bases from J, the gap between germline ends came to 11 bases. Germline CDR1 SGDLS, CDR2 YYNGEE. This table comes from immunoSEQ multiplex PCR, and its TCRdb copy is limited to in-frame clones, with some not included. The table lists about 59,000 clones, around 86% of them singletons, with under 30% in the top ten. The chain carries TRBV9 and TRBJ1-6; perhaps TRBD1 as D (6 bases). The sample was peripheral blood. This clonotype was sampled from a woman over 75 with active or convalescent COVID-19. As DNA, the CDR3 is TGTGCCAGCAGCGCACAGGGCACAAATTCACCCCTCCACTTT. Its protein is CASSAQGTNSPLHF.